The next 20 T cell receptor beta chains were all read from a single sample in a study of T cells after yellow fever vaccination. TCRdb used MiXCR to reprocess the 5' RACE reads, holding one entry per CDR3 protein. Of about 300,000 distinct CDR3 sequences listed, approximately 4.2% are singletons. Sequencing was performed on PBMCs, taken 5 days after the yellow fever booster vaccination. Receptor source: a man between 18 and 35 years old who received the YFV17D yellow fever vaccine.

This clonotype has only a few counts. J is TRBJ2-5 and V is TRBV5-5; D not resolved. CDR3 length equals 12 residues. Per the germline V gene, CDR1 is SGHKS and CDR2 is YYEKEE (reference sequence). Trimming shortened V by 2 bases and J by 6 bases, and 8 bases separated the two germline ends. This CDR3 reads CASSFGTQTQYF. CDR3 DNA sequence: TGTGCCAGCAGCTTTGGCACCCAGACCCAGTACTTC.

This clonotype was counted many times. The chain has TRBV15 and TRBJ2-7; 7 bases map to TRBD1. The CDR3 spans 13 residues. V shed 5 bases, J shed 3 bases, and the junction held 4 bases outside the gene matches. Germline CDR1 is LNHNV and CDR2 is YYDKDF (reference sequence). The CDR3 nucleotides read TGTGCCACCAGCGGGGACAGCAACTACGAGCAGTACGTC. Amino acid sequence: CATSGDSNYEQYV.

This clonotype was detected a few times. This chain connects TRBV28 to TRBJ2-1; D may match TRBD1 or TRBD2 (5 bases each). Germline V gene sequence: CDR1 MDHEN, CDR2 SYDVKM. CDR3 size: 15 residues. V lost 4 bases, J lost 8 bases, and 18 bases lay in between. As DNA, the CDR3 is TGTGCCAGCAGTTCACCGGGACGGGGAGCATATGAGCAGTTCTTC. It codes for CASSSPGRGAYEQFF. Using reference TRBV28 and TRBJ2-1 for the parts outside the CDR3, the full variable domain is DVKVTQSSRYLVKRTGEKVFLECVQDMDHENMFWYRQDPGLGLRLIYFSYDVKMKEKGDIPEGYSVSREKKERFSLILESASTNQTSMYLCASSSPGRGAYEQFFGPGTRLTVL.

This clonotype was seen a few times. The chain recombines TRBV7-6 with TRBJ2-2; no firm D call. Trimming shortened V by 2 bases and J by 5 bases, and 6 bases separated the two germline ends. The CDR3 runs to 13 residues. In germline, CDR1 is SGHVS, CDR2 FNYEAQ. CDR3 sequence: CASSLTRTGELFF. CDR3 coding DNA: TGTGCCAGCAGCTTAACGAGAACCGGGGAGCTGTTTTTT.

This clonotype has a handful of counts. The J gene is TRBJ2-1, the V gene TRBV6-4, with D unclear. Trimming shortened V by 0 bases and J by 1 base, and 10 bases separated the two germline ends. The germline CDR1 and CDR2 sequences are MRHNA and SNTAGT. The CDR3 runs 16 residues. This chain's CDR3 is CASSDSKGSSYNEQFF. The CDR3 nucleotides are TGTGCCAGCAGTGACTCGAAGGGCAGTTCCTACAATGAGCAGTTCTTC.

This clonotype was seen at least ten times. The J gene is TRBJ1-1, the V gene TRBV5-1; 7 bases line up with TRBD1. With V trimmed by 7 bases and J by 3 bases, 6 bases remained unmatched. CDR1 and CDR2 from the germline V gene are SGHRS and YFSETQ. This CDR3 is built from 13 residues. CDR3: CASAGTVYTEAFF. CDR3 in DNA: TGCGCCAGCGCGGGGACAGTATACACTGAAGCTTTCTTT.

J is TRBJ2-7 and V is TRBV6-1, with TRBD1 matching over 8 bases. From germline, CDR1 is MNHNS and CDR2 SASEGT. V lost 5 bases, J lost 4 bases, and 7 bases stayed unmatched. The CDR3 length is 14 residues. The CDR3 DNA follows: TGTGCCAGCAGTAGCCTCGGGACAGGATACGAGCAGTACTTC. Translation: CASSSLGTGYEQYF.

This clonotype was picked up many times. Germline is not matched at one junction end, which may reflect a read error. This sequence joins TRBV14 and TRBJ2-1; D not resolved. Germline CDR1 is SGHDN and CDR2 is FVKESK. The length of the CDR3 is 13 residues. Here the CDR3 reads CASSQDPYNEQFF. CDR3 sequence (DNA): TGTGCCAGCAGCCAAGATCCCTATAATGAGCAGTTCTTC.

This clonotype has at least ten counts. In DNA form, the CDR3 reads TGTGCCAGCAGTGATTCCGGGACACATGGCTACACCTTC. Translating gives CASSDSGTHGYTF. This sequence joins TRBV6-4 and TRBJ1-2, with TRBD1 as a possible D gene (6 bases). The V gene lost 3 bases and the J gene lost 6 bases, with 11 bases spanning the gap. This CDR3 region has 13 residues. Germline values: CDR1 MRHNA, CDR2 SNTAGT.

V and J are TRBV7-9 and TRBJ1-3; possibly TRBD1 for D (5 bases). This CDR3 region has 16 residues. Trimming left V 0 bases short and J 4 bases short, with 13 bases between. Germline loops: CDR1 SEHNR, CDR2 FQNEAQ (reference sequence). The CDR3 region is CASSLATRGLGNTIYF. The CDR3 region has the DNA TGTGCCAGCAGCTTAGCAACTAGGGGCCTCGGAAACACCATATATTTT.

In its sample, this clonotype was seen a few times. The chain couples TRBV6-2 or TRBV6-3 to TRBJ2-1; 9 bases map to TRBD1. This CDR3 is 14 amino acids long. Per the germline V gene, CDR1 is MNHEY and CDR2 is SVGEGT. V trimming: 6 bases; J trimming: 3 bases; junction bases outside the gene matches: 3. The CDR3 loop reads CASSETGGYNEQFF. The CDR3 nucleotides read TGTGCCAGCAGCGAGACAGGGGGCTACAATGAGCAGTTCTTC.

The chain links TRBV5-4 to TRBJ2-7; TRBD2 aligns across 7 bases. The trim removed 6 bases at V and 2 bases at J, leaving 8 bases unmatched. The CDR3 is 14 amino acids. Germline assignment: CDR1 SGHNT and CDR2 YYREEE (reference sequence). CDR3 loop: CASNSGGTTYEQYF. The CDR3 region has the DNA TGTGCCAGCAACTCTGGTGGGACTACCTACGAGCAGTACTTC.

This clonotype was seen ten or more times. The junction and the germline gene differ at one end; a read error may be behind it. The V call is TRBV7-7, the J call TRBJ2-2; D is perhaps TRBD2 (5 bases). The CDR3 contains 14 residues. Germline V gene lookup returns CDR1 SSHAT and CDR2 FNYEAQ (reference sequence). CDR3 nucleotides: TGTGCTAGCAGCTTAGCGTATCTCACCGGGGAGCTGTTTTTT. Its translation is CASSLAYLTGELFF.

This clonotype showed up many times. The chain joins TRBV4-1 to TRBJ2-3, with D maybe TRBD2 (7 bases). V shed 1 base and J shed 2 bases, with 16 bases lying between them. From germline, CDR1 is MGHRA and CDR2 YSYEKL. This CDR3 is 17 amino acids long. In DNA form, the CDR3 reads TGCGCCAGCAGCCAAGGTCGGGGGCGGGGGAACACAGATACGCAGTATTTT. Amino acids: CASSQGRGRGNTDTQYF.

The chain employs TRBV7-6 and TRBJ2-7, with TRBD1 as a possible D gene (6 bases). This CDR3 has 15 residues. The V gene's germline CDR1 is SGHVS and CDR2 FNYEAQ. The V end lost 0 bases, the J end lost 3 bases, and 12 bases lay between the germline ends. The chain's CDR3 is CASSLASVRGYEQYF. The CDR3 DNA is TGTGCCAGCAGCTTAGCGTCGGTCAGGGGCTACGAGCAGTACTTC.

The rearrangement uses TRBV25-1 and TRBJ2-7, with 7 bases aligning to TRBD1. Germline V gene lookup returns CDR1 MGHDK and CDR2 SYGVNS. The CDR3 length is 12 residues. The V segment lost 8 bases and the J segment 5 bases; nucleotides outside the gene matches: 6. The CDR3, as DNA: TGTGCCAGCGGGGAGACAGGGAACGAGCAGTACTTC. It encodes CASGETGNEQYF.

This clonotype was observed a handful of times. CDR3 region: CSAVGLTQYF. CDR3 in DNA: TGCAGCGCCGTTGGTTTGACCCAGTACTTC. The chain carries TRBV29-1 and TRBJ2-5; D not resolved. Germline V lookup: CDR1 SQVTM, CDR2 ANQGSEA. Trimming removed 7 bases from V and 7 bases from J, with 10 bases in between. This CDR3 is 10 amino acids long.

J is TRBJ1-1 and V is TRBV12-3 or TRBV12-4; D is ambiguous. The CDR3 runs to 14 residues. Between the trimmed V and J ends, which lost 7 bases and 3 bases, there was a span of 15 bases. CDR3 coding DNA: TGTGCCAGCATCCCAGCCACAGACGACACTGAAGCTTTCTTT. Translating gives CASIPATDDTEAFF.

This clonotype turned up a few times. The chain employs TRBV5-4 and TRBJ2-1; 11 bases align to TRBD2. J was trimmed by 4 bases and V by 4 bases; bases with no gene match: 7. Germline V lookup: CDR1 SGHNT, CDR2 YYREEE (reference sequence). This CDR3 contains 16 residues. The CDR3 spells CASSALAGASYNEQFF. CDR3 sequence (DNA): TGTGCCAGCAGCGCACTAGCGGGGGCCAGTTACAATGAGCAGTTCTTC.

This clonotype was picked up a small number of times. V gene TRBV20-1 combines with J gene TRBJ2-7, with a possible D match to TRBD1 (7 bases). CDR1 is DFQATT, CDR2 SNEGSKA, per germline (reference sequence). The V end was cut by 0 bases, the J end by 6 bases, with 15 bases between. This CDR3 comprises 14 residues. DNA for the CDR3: TGCAGTGCTAGAGAAAGCAGGGGGGTGGGCGAGCAGTACGTC. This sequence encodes CSARESRGVGEQYV.